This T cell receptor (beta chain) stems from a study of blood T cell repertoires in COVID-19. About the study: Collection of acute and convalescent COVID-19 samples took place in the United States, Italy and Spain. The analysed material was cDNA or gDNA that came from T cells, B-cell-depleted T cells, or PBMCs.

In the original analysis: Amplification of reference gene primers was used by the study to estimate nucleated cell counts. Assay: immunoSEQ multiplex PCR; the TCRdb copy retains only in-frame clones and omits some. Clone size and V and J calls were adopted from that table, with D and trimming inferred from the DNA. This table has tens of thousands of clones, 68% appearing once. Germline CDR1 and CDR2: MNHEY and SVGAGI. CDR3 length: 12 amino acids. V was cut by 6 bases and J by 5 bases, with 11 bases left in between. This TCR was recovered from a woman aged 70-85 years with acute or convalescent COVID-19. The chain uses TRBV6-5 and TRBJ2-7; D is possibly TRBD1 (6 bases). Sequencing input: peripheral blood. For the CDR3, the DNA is TGTGCCAGCAGCCTACAGGGTGACGAGCAGTACTTC. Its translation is CASSLQGDEQYF.